Here is one T cell receptor (beta chain) with its context. The data were taken from a study of blood T cell repertoires in COVID-19. Across the whole study: The United States, Italy and Spain were the sources of the acute and convalescent COVID-19 samples. Sample material is recorded as cDNA or gDNA derived from T cells, B-cell-depleted T cells, or PBMCs.

This CDR3 is built from 12 residues. Germline loops: CDR1 MNHEY, CDR2 SVGAGI. In the study's own analysis: Quantification of nucleated cells was approximated via reference gene primer amplification. Profiled with immunoSEQ multiplex PCR; TCRdb holds only in-frame clones, not every one. Clone size and V and J calls were adopted from that table, with D and trimming inferred from the DNA. The sample shows 100,000 or so clones, roughly 92% of them seen only once. The chain carries TRBV6-5 and TRBJ1-5, with 8 bases fitting TRBD1. Sequencing was performed on peripheral blood. The receptor's source is a man between 65 and 79 years old with acute or convalescent COVID-19. The CDR3 sequence is CATDRESQPQHF. The CDR3 DNA reads as TGTGCGACGGACAGGGAGAGTCAGCCCCAGCATTTT.